This TCR beta chain comes out of a study of PD-L1 blockade in urothelial cancer. The overall study: Median T cell yield from blood was around 140,000.

The V gene end was trimmed by 6 bases and the J gene end by 6 bases; junction bases not matched to a gene: 7. This CDR3 is 13 amino acids long. From germline, CDR1 is SNHLY and CDR2 FYNNEI. Sequencing was performed with immunoSEQ multiplex PCR; in TCRdb, only in-frame clones are kept and a portion is missing. The sample lists tens of thousands of clones, more than 65% occurring once. The rearrangement links TRBV2 to TRBJ2-7; 8 bases align to TRBD1. Sequenced material: PBMCs, taken around atezolizumab (anti-PD-L1) treatment. This receptor was identified in a man in his 70s with urothelial cancer. The CDR3 DNA sequence: TGTGCCAGCAGCCCCGAGGACAGGGCCGAGCAGTACTTC. Translated, it gives CASSPEDRAEQYF.